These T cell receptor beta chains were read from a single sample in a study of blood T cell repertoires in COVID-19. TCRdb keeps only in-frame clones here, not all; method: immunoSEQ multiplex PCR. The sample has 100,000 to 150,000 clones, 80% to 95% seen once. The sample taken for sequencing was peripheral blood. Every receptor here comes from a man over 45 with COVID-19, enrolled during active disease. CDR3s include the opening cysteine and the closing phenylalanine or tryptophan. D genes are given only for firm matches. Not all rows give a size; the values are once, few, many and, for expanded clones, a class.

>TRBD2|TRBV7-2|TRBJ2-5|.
CASRTTGTRGQETQYF
TGTGCCAGCAGGACGACCGGGACTAGGGGCCAAGAGACCCAGTACTTC
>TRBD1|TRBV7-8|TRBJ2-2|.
CASTSGTGVTGELFF
TGTGCCAGCACATCGGGGACAGGGGTCACCGGGGAGCTGTTTTTT
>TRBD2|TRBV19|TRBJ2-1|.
CASSLNPGLAGGEQFF
TGTGCCAGTAGTTTAAATCCGGGACTAGCGGGAGGTGAGCAGTTCTTC
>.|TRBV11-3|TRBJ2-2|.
CASSPSQSGELFF
TGTGCCAGCAGCCCCTCCCAGTCCGGGGAGCTGTTTTTT
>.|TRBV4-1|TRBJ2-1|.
CASSQDWGSSSSYNEQFF
TGCGCCAGCAGCCAAGATTGGGGCTCGTCCAGCTCCTACAATGAGCAGTTCTTC
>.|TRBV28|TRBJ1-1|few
CASSLQNTEAFF
TGTGCCAGCAGTTTACAGAACACTGAAGCTTTCTTT
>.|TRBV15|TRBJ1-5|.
CATSRGRYQPQHF
TGTGCCACCAGCAGGGGCCGATATCAGCCCCAGCATTTT
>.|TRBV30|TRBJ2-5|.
CAWRFPLQETQYF
TGTGCCTGGAGATTTCCTCTCCAAGAGACCCAGTACTTC
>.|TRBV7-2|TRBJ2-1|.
CASSLRESGYNEQFF
TGTGCCAGCAGCTTACGCGAGTCGGGGTACAATGAGCAGTTCTTC
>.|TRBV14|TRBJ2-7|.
CASSQDRTNEQYF
TGTGCCAGCAGCCAAGATCGGACAAACGAGCAGTACTTC
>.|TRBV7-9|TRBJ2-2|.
CASSLAGVLTGELFF
TGTGCCAGCAGCTTAGCGGGAGTTCTCACCGGGGAGCTGTTTTTT
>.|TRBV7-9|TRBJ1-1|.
CASSLEVGVRRDTEAFF
TGTGCCAGCAGCTTAGAAGTAGGGGTCCGTAGGGACACTGAAGCTTTCTTT
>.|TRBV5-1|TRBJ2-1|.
CASSLPGSSYNEQFF
TGCGCCAGCAGCTTGCCCGGGAGTTCCTACAATGAGCAGTTCTTC
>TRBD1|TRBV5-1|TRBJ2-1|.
CASSLGGTGEQFF
TGCGCCAGCAGCTTGGGCGGGACAGGGGAGCAGTTCTTC
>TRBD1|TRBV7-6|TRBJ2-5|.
CASSPGGLGETQYF
TGTGCCAGCAGCCCAGGGGGTTTGGGAGAGACCCAGTACTTC
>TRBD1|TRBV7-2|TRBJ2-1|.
CASSLGTGIGFF
TGTGCCAGCAGCTTAGGGACAGGGATAGGGTTCTTC
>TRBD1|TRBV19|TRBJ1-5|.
CAVGDRGSNQPQHF
TGTGCCGTAGGGGACAGGGGGAGCAATCAGCCCCAGCATTTT
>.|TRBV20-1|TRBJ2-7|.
CSATRYEQYF
TGCAGTGCAACGAGGTACGAGCAGTACTTC
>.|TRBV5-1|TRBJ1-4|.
CASSSAGGVHEKLFF
TGCGCCAGCAGCTCCGCCGGGGGGGTACATGAAAAACTGTTTTTT
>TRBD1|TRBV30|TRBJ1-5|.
CAWSAGQYNQPQHF
TGTGCCTGGAGTGCGGGACAGTACAATCAGCCCCAGCATTTT